One TCR beta chain is described in this entry. The method was immunoSEQ multiplex PCR; TCRdb's version includes in-frame clones alone and lacks a portion of them. The sample holds 75,000 to 95,000 clones, around 88% seen once. The sample belongs to a study of blood T cell repertoires in COVID-19. As for the study in general: In each case, the material was cDNA or gDNA derived from T cells, B-cell-depleted T cells, or PBMCs.

Germline CDR1 is LGHDT and CDR2 is YNNKEL (reference sequence). The length of the CDR3 is 13 residues. The V gene lost 3 bases and the J gene lost 8 bases, with 13 bases spanning the gap. Sequencing was carried out using peripheral blood. The origin of this receptor is a man between 60 and 75 years old with acute or convalescent COVID-19. The chain couples TRBV3-1 (or the pseudogene TRBV3-2) to TRBJ1-2, with D maybe TRBD1 (5 bases). Here the CDR3 DNA reads TGTGCCAGCAGCCAGGGGCAGGTAGGGGGCTACACCTTC. This sequence encodes CASSQGQVGGYTF.